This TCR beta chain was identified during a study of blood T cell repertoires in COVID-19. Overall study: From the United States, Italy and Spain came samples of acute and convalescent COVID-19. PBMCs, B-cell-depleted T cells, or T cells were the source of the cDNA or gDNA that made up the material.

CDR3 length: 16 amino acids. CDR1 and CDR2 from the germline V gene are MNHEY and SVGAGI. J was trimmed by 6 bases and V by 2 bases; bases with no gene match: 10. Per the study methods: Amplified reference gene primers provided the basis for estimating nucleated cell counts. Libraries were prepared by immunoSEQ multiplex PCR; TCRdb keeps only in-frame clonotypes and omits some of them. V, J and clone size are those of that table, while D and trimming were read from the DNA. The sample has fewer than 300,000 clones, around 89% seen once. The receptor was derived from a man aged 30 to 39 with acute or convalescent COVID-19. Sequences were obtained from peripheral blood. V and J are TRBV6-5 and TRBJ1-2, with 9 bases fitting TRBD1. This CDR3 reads CASSYAQVDRGDGYTF. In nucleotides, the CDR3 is TGTGCCAGCAGTTACGCCCAGGTGGACAGGGGTGATGGCTACACCTTC.